Listed here is a single T cell receptor (beta chain). This clonotype was found many times. What this receptor recognizes is not known. No quality values exist for individual bases; no much larger clone is one base distant. These data are taken from a study of human T cells and chemical hapten exposure (dated by TCRdb to the early 2020s). With regard to the full study: For sensitization, 2% DPC in acetone was applied to an approximately 2 cm by approximately 2 cm area of upper inner arm skin. Weekly therapeutic DPC doses were additionally applied to the scalp of patients throughout the roughly 26-week study period. Patch testing on the upper back used Finn chambers containing 0.01% DPC, with scoring done after 6 days according to International Contact Dermatitis Research Group standards. The mostly female patient cohort included alopecia areata with under or over 50% scalp involvement, alopecia totalis and alopecia universalis. Libraries were combined into a pool for sequencing, and differences in TCR yield between samples came mainly from small differences in library volumes within the pool. Peripheral blood TCR repertoire changes were tracked in vivo in alopecia patients during primary and secondary sensitization to the hapten diphenylcyclopropenone (DPC). Blood samples were taken from patients before sensitization (week 0) and then at 2, 6 and about 24 weeks after DPC sensitization. For TCR sequencing, blood came from 25 to 35 alopecia patients at anywhere from one to four time points (pre-sensitization, 2, 6 and 24 weeks).

Interpreted using the paper, the time point label stands for: pre-sensitization, week 0. What this sample's treatment or condition label stands for: therapeutic diphenylcyclopropenone sensitization with weekly scalp DPC. At each patch-test visit, blood was drawn before the patch test was applied. Eligible patients were aged 18 to 70, diagnosed with alopecia, deemed suitable for DPC therapy, and excluded if pregnant. Total RNA was isolated from unfractionated whole blood collected in Tempus Blood RNA tubes. CDR3 length: 13 amino acids, cysteine to phenylalanine. CDR3 DNA is the only sequence kept; it has 39 bases, read in frame from the first base. Based on the germline V gene (reference sequence), the CDR1 and CDR2 sequences are MNHEY and SMNVEV. V is reduced by 5 bases and J by 10 bases, leaving a spacing of 15 bases between them. Receptors were amplified or captured by RACE. Reads for this sample came from a NextSeq 500. Library preparation attached unique molecular identifiers to individual cDNA molecules for quantitative, reproducible TCR counting. For every blood RNA sample, sequencing covered both the TCR alpha and TCR beta chains. The study's own analysis went as follows. The median number of TCRs per sample was 95,638, ranging from about 20,000 to 690,600. The Decombinator software suite was used to annotate the V, J and CDR3 of the TCR reads. Every sample was subsampled to the same number of TCRs (28,000) for the PS versus PT1 abundance plots. Expanded TCRs were defined as absent before sensitization and observed at least eight times at the 2-week time point. Starting from the raw public reads, TCRdb applied fastp trimming at Q25, assembled clones with MiXCR and retained in-frame beta chains. Rows with a matching CDR3 protein are joined into one entry that keeps the most common DNA and genes. The V and J calls and clone size are TCRdb's, not the authors'. The sample data list some 330,000 distinct CDR3 sequences, and approximately 5.8% of these were observed just once. Around 8.8% of the sample comes from the top ten.

Overall study outcomes, separate from this receptor: Repeated subsampling changed both the strength of the expansion versus patch-test correlation and the threshold at which the correlation became significant. Compared with pre-sensitization or healthy control sets, expanded TCRs formed significantly more large CDR3 similarity clusters, which is consistent with antigen-driven responses. Alopecia, a presumed autoimmune disease, was present in all patients, so the immune response of the patients might differ from that of healthy individuals. DPC sensitization did not change the number of TCRs with a frequency above 1 in 1000, and there was no evidence of changes in global repertoire structure. Patch test score was positively correlated with the number of PT1 expanded TCRs, with significance at thresholds 8, 16 and 32 but not at 4.

The sequence derives from a woman aged 18 to 35 with alopecia areata. Some clones in this sample may be carry-over from other donors' samples. The starting material was whole blood, obtained in connection with sensitization to the hapten diphenylcyclopropenone (DPC). The chain is encoded by TRBV27 joined to TRBJ2-1, with the D gene call left open. The CDR3 has the sequence CASSPAFSGEQFF. The DNA sequence is given as TGTGCCAGCAGTCCGGCGTTTTCCGGGGAGCAGTTCTTC.